Listed below are T cell receptor beta chains from one sample, sequenced in a study of blood T cell repertoires in COVID-19. TCRdb's table, derived via immunoSEQ multiplex PCR, lists solely in-frame clones and lacks some. The data hold fewer than 85,000 clones, with around four fifths observed a single time. The source material was peripheral blood. The receptors derive from a woman aged 55-70 years with acute or convalescent COVID-19. CDR3s include the opening cysteine and the closing phenylalanine or tryptophan. The D gene is left open where the match is weak. Clone size is not always given. Where it is, it says once, few, many or a class for expanded clones.

V gene: TRBV4-3; J gene: TRBJ2-1; CDR3 length: 15; D gene: .; clone size: .; CDR3 DNA: TGCGCCAGCAGCCAGACGCAGGGGGGCTACAATGAGCAGTTCTTC; CDR3 protein: CASSQTQGGYNEQFF
V gene: TRBV5-4; J gene: TRBJ1-1; CDR3 length: 15; D gene: TRBD1; clone size: .; CDR3 DNA: TGTGCCAGCAGCTCACCCACAGGGGTGAACACTGAAGCTTTCTTT; CDR3 protein: CASSSPTGVNTEAFF
V gene: TRBV4-2; J gene: TRBJ2-3; CDR3 length: 16; D gene: TRBD1; clone size: .; CDR3 DNA: TGTGCCAGCAGCCAAGTCGGACAGGGAAACACAGATACGCAGTATTTT; CDR3 protein: CASSQVGQGNTDTQYF
V gene: TRBV20-1; J gene: TRBJ1-2; CDR3 length: 11; D gene: .; clone size: .; CDR3 DNA: TGCAGTGCGCTGGACAGAGCAGGCTACACCTTC; CDR3 protein: CSALDRAGYTF
V gene: TRBV19; J gene: TRBJ2-5; CDR3 length: 16; D gene: .; clone size: .; CDR3 DNA: TGTGCCAGTAGTATGGCCGCCTCTTCGCGGCAAGAGACCCAGTACTTC; CDR3 protein: CASSMAASSRQETQYF
V gene: TRBV4-1; J gene: TRBJ1-2; CDR3 length: 13; D gene: .; clone size: .; CDR3 DNA: TGCGCCAGCAGCCAAGAGGGGGGGGAAGGCTACACCTTC; CDR3 protein: CASSQEGGEGYTF
V gene: TRBV27; J gene: TRBJ1-1; CDR3 length: 11; D gene: TRBD1; clone size: .; CDR3 DNA: TGTGCCAGCGAGAGGGGGCTTGAAGCTTTCTTT; CDR3 protein: CASERGLEAFF
V gene: TRBV5-6; J gene: TRBJ2-7; CDR3 length: 16; D gene: .; clone size: .; CDR3 DNA: TGTGCCAGCAGCTTGGCGGGGCTAGCGTACTCCTACGAGCAGTACTTC; CDR3 protein: CASSLAGLAYSYEQYF
V gene: TRBV5-1; J gene: TRBJ2-7; CDR3 length: 13; D gene: .; clone size: .; CDR3 DNA: TGCGCCAGCAGTTCGCTCGGTACCTACGAGCAGTACTTC; CDR3 protein: CASSSLGTYEQYF
V gene: TRBV10-3; J gene: TRBJ2-1; CDR3 length: 15; D gene: TRBD1; clone size: .; CDR3 DNA: TGTGCCATCAGTGAGAGGGGGACAGCCTACAATGAGCAGTTCTTC; CDR3 protein: CAISERGTAYNEQFF
V gene: TRBV9; J gene: TRBJ2-5; CDR3 length: 16; D gene: TRBD1; clone size: .; CDR3 DNA: TGTGCCAGCAGCGCCGAGGGACAGGGCGTCGAAGAGACCCAGTACTTC; CDR3 protein: CASSAEGQGVEETQYF
V gene: TRBV5-1; J gene: TRBJ2-7; CDR3 length: 14; D gene: TRBD1; clone size: few; CDR3 DNA: TGCGCCAGCAGCTCGGGACAGGGGGCGGGCGAGCAGTACTTC; CDR3 protein: CASSSGQGAGEQYF
V gene: TRBV25-1; J gene: TRBJ1-6; CDR3 length: 11; D gene: .; clone size: .; CDR3 DNA: TGTGCCAGCAAGGGGGTAGGACCCCTCCACTTT; CDR3 protein: CASKGVGPLHF
V gene: TRBV11-3; J gene: TRBJ2-2; CDR3 length: 17; D gene: TRBD1; clone size: .; CDR3 DNA: TGTGCCAGCAGCTTAACAGGGGGCGCGGGGAACACCGGGGAGCTGTTTTTT; CDR3 protein: CASSLTGGAGNTGELFF
V gene: TRBV7-8; J gene: TRBJ1-5; CDR3 length: 14; D gene: .; clone size: once; CDR3 DNA: TGTGCCAGCAGTAAGACAGTGATAAATCAGCCCCAGCATTTT; CDR3 protein: CASSKTVINQPQHF
V gene: TRBV6-6; J gene: TRBJ1-5; CDR3 length: 15; D gene: .; clone size: .; CDR3 DNA: TGTGCCAGCAGCCCCAAAGGGCAGGGCAGGCAGCCCCAGCATTTT; CDR3 protein: CASSPKGQGRQPQHF
V gene: TRBV5-5; J gene: TRBJ1-6; CDR3 length: 18; D gene: TRBD1; clone size: few; CDR3 DNA: TGTGCCAGCAGCCAATCCCGGGACAGGTTATTTTTTAATTCACCCCTCCACTTT; CDR3 protein: CASSQSRDRLFFNSPLHF
V gene: TRBV2; J gene: TRBJ2-2; CDR3 length: 13; D gene: .; clone size: .; CDR3 DNA: TGTGCCAGCAGGATGGACTACCAGGGGGAGCTGTTTTTT; CDR3 protein: CASRMDYQGELFF
V gene: TRBV30; J gene: TRBJ1-1; CDR3 length: 12; D gene: .; clone size: .; CDR3 DNA: TGTGCCTGGATATGGAGCCAGGGTGAAGCTTTCTTT; CDR3 protein: CAWIWSQGEAFF
V gene: TRBV4-3; J gene: TRBJ2-3; CDR3 length: 16; D gene: .; clone size: .; CDR3 DNA: TGCGCCAGCACTCCCAAAGCAGGTGTTAGCACAGATACGCAGTATTTT; CDR3 protein: CASTPKAGVSTDTQYF
V gene: TRBV11-2; J gene: TRBJ2-1; CDR3 length: 14; D gene: TRBD2; clone size: .; CDR3 DNA: TGTGCCAGCGGAGGGACTAGCGGATACAATGAGCAGTTCTTC; CDR3 protein: CASGGTSGYNEQFF
V gene: TRBV5-1; J gene: TRBJ1-1; CDR3 length: 14; D gene: .; clone size: once; CDR3 DNA: TGCGCCAGCAGCTCCACAGCAGGCAGCACTGAAGCTTTCTTT; CDR3 protein: CASSSTAGSTEAFF
V gene: TRBV15; J gene: TRBJ1-4; CDR3 length: 13; D gene: .; clone size: .; CDR3 DNA: TGTGCCACCAGCGGAGACAGTAATGAAAAACTGTTTTTT; CDR3 protein: CATSGDSNEKLFF
V gene: TRBV6-4; J gene: TRBJ2-1; CDR3 length: 12; D gene: .; clone size: .; CDR3 DNA: TGTGCCAGCAGTGACTCGGGAGATGAGCAGTTCTTC; CDR3 protein: CASSDSGDEQFF
V gene: TRBV27; J gene: TRBJ2-5; CDR3 length: 16; D gene: TRBD1; clone size: .; CDR3 DNA: TGTGCCAGCAGCTCCCGGACAGGGGGCGGACAAGAGACCCAGTACTTC; CDR3 protein: CASSSRTGGGQETQYF
V gene: TRBV11-3; J gene: TRBJ1-2; CDR3 length: 13; D gene: .; clone size: .; CDR3 DNA: TGTGCCAGCAGCCTAGATACTAACTATGGCTACACCTTC; CDR3 protein: CASSLDTNYGYTF
V gene: TRBV11-3; J gene: TRBJ1-5; CDR3 length: 13; D gene: .; clone size: .; CDR3 DNA: TGTGCCAGCAGCTTAGCGAGCAATCAGCCCCAGCATTTT; CDR3 protein: CASSLASNQPQHF
V gene: TRBV9; J gene: TRBJ2-2; CDR3 length: 14; D gene: .; clone size: .; CDR3 DNA: TGTGCCAGCAGCGCGACAGGGAACACCGGGGAGCTGTTTTTT; CDR3 protein: CASSATGNTGELFF
V gene: TRBV11-2; J gene: TRBJ2-7; CDR3 length: 11; D gene: .; clone size: .; CDR3 DNA: TGTGCCAGCAGCTTTACCTACGAGCAGTACTTC; CDR3 protein: CASSFTYEQYF